This T cell receptor (beta chain) was captured by sequencing in a study of T-cell reconstitution after alpha-beta-depleted transplantation in children. Points on this clonotype: No antigen is known for it. A much larger clone differs from this one at a single base, so this may be a read error.

Per the germline V gene, CDR1 is ENHRY and CDR2 is SYGVKD. The CDR3 is made up of 16 amino acids. V shed 0 bases and J shed 3 bases, with 15 bases lying between them. Whole-study results and caveats: A year post-transplant, T-cell counts and diversity derived mostly from newly produced T cells. About two months after transplant, alpha-beta T cells reportedly came from several hundred expanded graft clones. Surviving recipient T cells and intrathymic progenitors accounted for some patients' high TCRbeta diversity at day 60.

The TCRbeta library was prepared with unique molecular identifiers. TCRdb reprocessed the PCR reads with MiXCR, giving one entry per CDR3 protein. The table lists hundreds of thousands of distinct CDR3 sequences, roughly a tenth of them singletons. The chain has TRBV10-3 and TRBJ2-7, with D possibly matching TRBD1 (6 bases). This TCR came from a boy less than two years old with acute myeloid leukemia, due to receive a stem cell transplant. The sequenced sample was PBMCs, obtained before TCRalphabeta/CD19-depleted stem cell transplant. CDR3 sequence reads: CAISESGGQRGYEQYF. The CDR3 bases are TGTGCCATCAGTGAGTCGGGTGGACAGAGAGGCTACGAGCAGTACTTC.